This paragraph reports one T cell receptor beta chain. Its antigen is not known. These data originate in a study of T cell repertoires in cytomegalovirus infection. About the research overall: Public TCR beta signature analysis indicated the presence of both CMV infection and matching HLA type. Broader study findings: Dominating the ex vivo response were TCR beta clonotypes that were CMV-specific and HLA-C-restricted. Carriers of CMV plus the relevant HLA were identified by cumulative public TCR beta family frequency.

This CDR3 contains 16 residues. The germline gives CDR1 MGHRA, CDR2 YSYEKL. Trimming cost V 5 bases and J 14 bases, with 30 bases left between them. TCRdb called the reads again in MiXCR, with one record for every CDR3 protein. The sample has approximately 7,200 distinct CDR3 sequences; approximately 60% are singletons. The sample comprised PBMCs, sequenced either directly or after in vitro stimulation (not recorded which). The chain has TRBV4-1 and TRBJ1-2; D unclear. The sequence was obtained from a human donor in good health (CMV status not recorded). Some clones in this sample may be carry-over from other donors' samples. The CDR3 coding sequence is TGCGCCAGCAGCAAAGGCCCCCGGGAACAGCTCGATGGCTCAACCTTC. Translated, it gives CASSKGPREQLDGSTF.